What follows is one T cell receptor (beta chain) and its context. Profiled with immunoSEQ multiplex PCR; TCRdb holds only in-frame clones, not every one. The sample consists of about 160,000 clones, less than 95% of them appearing once. This specimen belongs to a study of control samples from healthy donors and cancer patients. CDR3 length: 14 amino acids. The V segment lost 8 bases and the J segment 1 base; nucleotides outside the gene matches: 3. Per germline, CDR1 MNHEY and CDR2 SVGAGI. The sequenced sample consisted of PBMCs. This chain uses TRBV6-5 with TRBJ1-5, with 9 bases lining up with TRBD1. The sequence was obtained from a man between 60 and 75 years old with colorectal cancer. CDR3 nucleotide sequence: TGTGCCAGCGGGGACAGGGAGAGCAATCAGCCCCAGCATTTT. Protein product: CASGDRESNQPQHF.